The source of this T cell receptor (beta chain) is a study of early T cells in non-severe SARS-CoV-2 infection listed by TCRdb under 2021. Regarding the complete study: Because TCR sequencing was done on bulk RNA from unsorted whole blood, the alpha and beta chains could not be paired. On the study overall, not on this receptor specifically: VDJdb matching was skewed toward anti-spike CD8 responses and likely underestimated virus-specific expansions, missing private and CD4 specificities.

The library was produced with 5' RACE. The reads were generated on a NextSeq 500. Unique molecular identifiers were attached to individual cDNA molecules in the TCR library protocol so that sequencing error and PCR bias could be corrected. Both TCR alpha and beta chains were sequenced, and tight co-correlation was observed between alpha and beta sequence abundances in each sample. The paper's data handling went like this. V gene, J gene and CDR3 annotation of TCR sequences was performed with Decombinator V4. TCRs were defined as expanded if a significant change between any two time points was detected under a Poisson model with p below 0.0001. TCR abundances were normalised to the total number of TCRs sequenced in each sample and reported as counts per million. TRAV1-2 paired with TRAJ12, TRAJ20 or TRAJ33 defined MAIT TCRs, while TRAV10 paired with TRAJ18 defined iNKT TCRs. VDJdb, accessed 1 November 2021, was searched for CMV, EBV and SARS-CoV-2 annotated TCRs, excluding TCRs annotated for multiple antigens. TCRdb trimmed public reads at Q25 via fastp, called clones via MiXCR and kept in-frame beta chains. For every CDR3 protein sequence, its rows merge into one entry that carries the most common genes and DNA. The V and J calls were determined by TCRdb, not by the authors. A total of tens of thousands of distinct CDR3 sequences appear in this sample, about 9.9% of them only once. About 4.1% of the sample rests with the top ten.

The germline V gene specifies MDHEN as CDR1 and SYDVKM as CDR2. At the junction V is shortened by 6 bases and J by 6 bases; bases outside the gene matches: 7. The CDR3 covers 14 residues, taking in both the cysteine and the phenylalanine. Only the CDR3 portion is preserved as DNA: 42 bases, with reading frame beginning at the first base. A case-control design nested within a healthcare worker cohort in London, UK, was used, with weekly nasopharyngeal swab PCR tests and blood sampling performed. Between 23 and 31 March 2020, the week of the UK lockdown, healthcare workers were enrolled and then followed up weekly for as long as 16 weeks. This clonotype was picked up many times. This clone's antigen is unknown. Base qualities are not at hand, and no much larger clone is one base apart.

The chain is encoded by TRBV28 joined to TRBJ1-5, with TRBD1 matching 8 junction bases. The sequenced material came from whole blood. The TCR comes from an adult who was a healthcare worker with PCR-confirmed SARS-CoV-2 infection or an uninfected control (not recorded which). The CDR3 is CASRKDRAGQPQHF. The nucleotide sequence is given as TGTGCCAGCAGAAAGGACAGGGCCGGTCAGCCCCAGCATTTT. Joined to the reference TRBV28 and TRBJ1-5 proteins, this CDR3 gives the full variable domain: DVKVTQSSRYLVKRTGEKVFLECVQDMDHENMFWYRQDPGLGLRLIYFSYDVKMKEKGDIPEGYSVSREKKERFSLILESASTNQTSMYLCASRKDRAGQPQHFGDGTRLSIL.